Below, 9 T cell receptor beta chains from the same sample are listed, as sequenced in a study of cytomegalovirus exposure and HLA in healthy donors (dated by TCRdb to between 2016 and 2019). The library relied on the immunoSEQ multiplex PCR assay. For the multiplex PCR, a mixture combining 60 forward primers for TCR Vbeta segments and 13 reverse primers for TCR Jbeta segments was used. TCRdb took this table from immuneACCESS and kept in-frame rearrangements with V and J called. Such tables lack part of the clones; where checked against another copy, unresolved V genes explain under half of the gap, and the rest is unexplained. The table for this sample lists about 140,000 clones; approximately 91% of them were counted only once. The ten biggest clones cover roughly 0.5% of the sample. Sequencing was performed on PBMCs. The receptors were sampled from a woman aged 40 to 55 in good health and CMV-seronegative.

The chain recombines TRBV6-1 with TRBJ2-2; 11 positions match TRBD2. Germline V gene lookup returns CDR1 MNHNS and CDR2 SASEGT. CDR3 size: 15 residues. J lost 3 bases, V lost 6 bases, and 3 bases had no gene match. For the CDR3, the DNA is TGTGCCAGCAGCTTAGCGGGAGGGTACACCGGGGAGCTGTTTTTT. Residues: CASSLAGGYTGELFF.

The chain has TRBV2 and TRBJ2-5; maybe TRBD2 (5 bases). V lost 2 bases, J lost 5 bases, and 12 bases lay in between. The CDR3 extends over 14 amino acids. Germline V gene lookup returns CDR1 SNHLY and CDR2 FYNNEI. The DNA for the CDR3 is TGTGCCAGCAGTGAAAGGTCGGGATGGGAGACCCAGTACTTC. It translates to CASSERSGWETQYF.

The chain employs TRBV7-9 and TRBJ2-2; D remains ambiguous. The CDR3 loop spans 12 amino acids. The germline CDR1 and CDR2 sequences are SEHNR and FQNEAQ (reference sequence). Trimming removed 9 bases from V and 1 base from J, with 6 bases in between. CDR3 DNA: TGTGCCAGGACTGAGAACACCGGGGAGCTGTTTTTT. Translated: CARTENTGELFF.

This chain uses TRBV28 with TRBJ1-4; the D gene is possibly TRBD1 (6 bases). Trimming stripped 3 bases from V and 13 bases from J, with 18 bases between. CDR3 length equals 14 residues. Germline CDR1 and CDR2: MDHEN and SYDVKM. The CDR3 spells CASSFPYPGHRLFF. The CDR3 coding sequence is TGTGCCAGCAGTTTTCCATATCCGGGACATCGACTGTTTTTT.

The table lists this clone with a few counts. The chain links TRBV5-1 to TRBJ2-5, with D maybe TRBD1 (5 bases). Germline values: CDR1 SGHRS, CDR2 YFSETQ. Trimming stripped 1 base from V and 3 bases from J, with 7 bases between. The CDR3 is 13 amino acids. The CDR3: CASSLPGKETQYF. CDR3 nucleotide sequence: TGCGCCAGCAGCTTGCCAGGGAAAGAGACCCAGTACTTC.

The rearrangement links TRBV4-1 to TRBJ2-2; perhaps TRBD1 as D (5 bases). Germline V gene lookup returns CDR1 MGHRA and CDR2 YSYEKL. V lost 4 bases, J lost 4 bases, and 13 bases lay in between. This CDR3 has 15 residues. As DNA, the CDR3 is TGCGCCAGCAGCCTGCAAGGGGAATTCACCGGGGAGCTGTTTTTT. Protein sequence: CASSLQGEFTGELFF.

The CDR3 DNA reads as TGCGCCAGCAGCTTGGCTGGACAGGGCGGTTCCGGGGAGCTGTTTTTT. This sequence encodes CASSLAGQGGSGELFF. V is TRBV5-1 and J is TRBJ2-2; 8 nucleotides agree with TRBD1. This CDR3 is built from 16 residues. V lost 0 bases and J lost 6; bases outside the gene matches: 7. The germline gives CDR1 SGHRS, CDR2 YFSETQ.

The CDR3 DNA reads as TGCAGCGTTGAGACCGGGACAGGGCCCGCCGAGCAGTACTTC. Its translation: CSVETGTGPAEQYF. The V and J genes are TRBV29-1 and TRBJ2-7, with 9 nucleotides matching TRBD1. Germline CDR1 is SQVTM and CDR2 is ANQGSEA. The CDR3 has 14 residues. The junction had 9 bases not matched to a gene; V was cut back by 3 bases and J by 6 bases.

The rearrangement uses TRBV11-3 and TRBJ2-5, with 7 bases fitting TRBD1. CDR3 size: 15 residues. V was pared by 1 base and J by 1 base, with 3 bases of the junction left unmatched. CDR1 and CDR2 (germline): SGHNT, YENEEA. The CDR3 DNA sequence: TGTGCCAGCAGCTTAGGTGGGACAGTCCAAGAGACCCAGTACTTC. Translated, it gives CASSLGGTVQETQYF.